A single sample gave rise to the 12 T cell receptor beta chains below, sequenced in a study of Graves' ophthalmopathy and Graves' hyperthyroidism. Using RNA transcripts, the TCR beta CDR3 regions were amplified. First-round RT-PCR with HTBI primers preceded a second-round multiplex PCR. A single record per CDR3 protein comes from TCRdb applying MiXCR to the multiplex PCR reads. Of 500,000 to 800,000 distinct CDR3 sequences listed, 35% to 45% are singletons. The material sequenced was peripheral blood. The receptors derive from an adult man with Graves' ophthalmopathy.

This chain uses TRBV4-2 with TRBJ2-2; D may be TRBD1 or TRBD2 (6 bases each). The CDR3 loop spans 12 amino acids. V shed 8 bases and J shed 7 bases, with 11 bases lying between them. CDR1 and CDR2 from the germline V gene are LGHNA and YNFKEQ. As DNA, the CDR3 is TGTGCCAGCGGAAAGGGGGGCGGGGAGCTGTTTTTT. Its translation is CASGKGGGELFF.

The chain is built from TRBV6-5 and TRBJ2-2, with D possibly matching TRBD1 (6 bases). The CDR3 has 16 residues. V was cut by 5 bases and J by 0 bases, with 13 bases left in between. Germline-derived CDR1 and CDR2 are MNHEY and SVGAGI. CDR3 in amino acids: CASSKTGRANTGELFF. The CDR3 coding sequence is TGTGCCAGCAGTAAAACAGGGCGGGCGAACACCGGGGAGCTGTTTTTT.

This clonotype has a count of ten or more. The chain links TRBV20-1 to TRBJ1-4; a weak D match, TRBD1 (5 bases). V lost 0 bases and J 7 bases, leaving 12 bases between the germline ends. The CDR3 runs 14 residues. Germline CDR1 DFQATT, CDR2 SNEGSKA (reference sequence). This CDR3 reads CSARDASGSEKLFF. CDR3 sequence (DNA): TGCAGTGCTAGAGATGCTTCAGGGAGTGAAAAACTGTTTTTT.

This clonotype was recorded many times. At one end the junction does not follow the germline gene, possibly because of a read error. The rearrangement joins TRBV29-1 to TRBJ1-2, with 9 positions matching TRBD1. CDR1 is SQVTM and CDR2 is ANQGSEA in the germline V gene. The CDR3 extends over 12 amino acids. CDR3 DNA sequence: TGCAGCGTTTCTAGGACAGGGGAGGGCTACGCCTTC. It codes for CSVSRTGEGYAF.

This clonotype was observed at least ten times. CDR3 loop: CASSSGQKDYGYTF. CDR3 bases: TGTGCCAGCAGTTCGGGACAGAAGGACTATGGCTACACCTTC. The chain combines TRBV2 with TRBJ1-2, with TRBD1 matching over 7 bases. V lost 5 bases and J lost 3; bases outside the gene matches: 6. This CDR3 is built from 14 residues. The germline CDR1 and CDR2 sequences are SNHLY and FYNNEI.

The V gene is TRBV7-2, the J gene TRBJ1-1; maybe TRBD1 (6 bases). Trimming removed 2 bases at V and 3 bases at J, with 16 bases between. The length of the CDR3 is 16 residues. Germline values: CDR1 SGHTA, CDR2 FQGNSA. The CDR3 loop is CASSLRVWGADTEAFF. In nucleotides, the CDR3 is TGTGCCAGCAGCTTACGGGTTTGGGGGGCCGACACTGAAGCTTTCTTT.

Of note for this clonotype: A much more abundant neighbour one base away suggests this may be a read error. The CDR3 region is CASSGPRHEQYF. CDR3 nucleotide sequence: TGTGCCAGCAGCGGCCCGCGTCACGAGCAGTACTTC. V gene TRBV9 combines with J gene TRBJ2-5; D call uncertain. The J call may be wrong; the DNA end is better matched by TRBJ2-7. Looked up from germline, CDR1 is SGDLS and CDR2 is YYNGEE. The CDR3 totals 12 residues.

The sample holds many counts of this clonotype. The chain uses TRBV7-9 and TRBJ1-4; TRBD1 agrees at 7 bases. The germline gives CDR1 SEHNR, CDR2 FQNEAQ (reference sequence). CDR3 length: 14 residues. V was clipped by 5 bases and J by 7 bases; unmatched bases: 7. Here the CDR3 DNA reads TGTGCCAGCAGCCGTACAGGGGCTCGTGAAAAACTGTTTTTT. It codes for CASSRTGAREKLFF.

At least ten counts were recorded for this clonotype. The V and J genes are TRBV7-8 and TRBJ2-5; 7 bases line up with TRBD1. The CDR3 is 16 amino acids. CDR1 is SGHVS and CDR2 is FQNEAQ in the germline V gene. V lost 0 bases and J lost 4; bases outside the gene matches: 8. CDR3 sequence reads: CASSLAASDRVETQYF. The CDR3 nucleotides are TGTGCCAGCAGCTTAGCCGCATCTGACAGGGTAGAGACCCAGTACTTC.

The chain combines TRBV27 with TRBJ2-7; D assignment may be TRBD1 or TRBD2 (5 bases each). CDR1 is MNHEY and CDR2 is SMNVEV in the germline V gene (reference sequence). The CDR3 length is 14 residues. Trimming pared 5 bases from V and 3 bases from J, leaving 14 bases between. As DNA, the CDR3 is TGTGCCAGCAGTCCATGGGACGGATACTACGAGCAGTACTTC. This sequence encodes CASSPWDGYYEQYF.

With respect to this clonotype: No conserved phenylalanine or tryptophan ends this CDR3, so it is likely a read error. It is unclear where the CDR3 begins or ends on the DNA, so no DNA is shown, and the CDR3 is as TCRdb lists it. V and J are TRBV5-1 and TRBJ1-3. The CDR3 totals 10 residues, both ends included. Germline assignment: CDR1 SGHRS and CDR2 YFSETQ. CDR3 in amino acids: CASSLDRRAT.

The gene calls are TRBV7-9 and TRBJ2-1, with 10 bases identical to TRBD2. The CDR3 has 16 amino acids. CDR1 is SEHNR and CDR2 is FQNEAQ in the germline V gene (reference sequence). With V trimmed by 5 bases and J by 6 bases, 10 bases remained unmatched. The CDR3 DNA reads TGTGCCAGCAGCGAGCTACTAGCGGGGAGGGGCAATGAGCAGTTCTTC. Amino acid sequence: CASSELLAGRGNEQFF.